The text below deals with one T cell receptor (beta chain). Its matching antigen is unknown. The sample comes from a study of cytomegalovirus exposure and HLA in healthy donors. Study-wide findings and caveats: From TCR beta sequences, most subjects' HLA-A and HLA-B alleles were reportedly predicted accurately. The likely origin of a cluster of highly shared sequence variants was a sequencing artifact. The classifier, whose performance was assessed in both the original and validation cohorts, reportedly diagnosed cytomegalovirus status with high specificity and sensitivity. The study designated over 150 TCR beta chains cytomegalovirus-associated.

The J segment lost 5 bases and the V segment lost 3 bases, leaving 4 bases of the junction unmatched. In germline, CDR1 is SGHTA, CDR2 FQGNSA. The CDR3 has 15 amino acids. Primers for the PCR totalled 60 Vbeta and 13 Jbeta. Data came from immunoSEQ multiplex PCR; TCRdb stores just in-frame clones and leaves some out. The repertoire holds just under 250,000 clones, with 82% as singletons. The gene calls are TRBV7-2 and TRBJ1-6; 7 bases fit TRBD1. The source material was PBMCs. This sequence originates from a woman in her thirties or forties in good health and CMV-seropositive. CDR3 nucleotide sequence: TGTGCCAGCAGCTTCGGACAGGCCAATAATTCACCCCTCCACTTT. Its protein product is CASSFGQANNSPLHF. The full variable domain, completed using reference TRBV7-2 and TRBJ1-6, is GAGVSQSPSNKVTEKGKDVELRCDPISGHTALYWYRQSLGQGLEFLIYFQGNSAPDKSGLPSDRFSAERTGGSVSTLTIQRTQQEDSAVYLCASSFGQANNSPLHFGNGTRLTVT.